Sequencing of this TCR beta chain was carried out in a study of cytotoxic CD8 clonotypes in ibrutinib-treated CLL. Study overall: Recorded responses included about 25 partial and 2 complete; following median roughly 70 months, approximately 14 stayed remitted and roughly twelve progressed. A mean of around 270,000 productive templates and 85,000 to 95,000 productive rearrangements was obtained per sample. General study findings and limits: Clonality was higher at ibrutinib response and returned toward baseline at progression.

TCRdb keeps only in-frame clones here, not all; method: immunoSEQ multiplex PCR. This sample carries about 200,000 clones, about two thirds of them seen once, and the ten largest clones take under 15%. The CDR3 totals 12 residues. CDR1 and CDR2 (germline): MDHEN, SYDVKM. Trimming shortened V by 7 bases and J by 2 bases, and 9 bases separated the two germline ends. On this clone: What it binds is unknown.

V gene TRBV28 combines with J gene TRBJ2-7; D not certain. The clonotype was recovered from a human donor with chronic lymphocytic leukemia. Sequencing was performed on PBMCs, taken after 24 months of ibrutinib treatment. This CDR3 reads CASTKVTYEQYF. Written as DNA, the CDR3 is TGTGCCAGCACGAAGGTAACCTACGAGCAGTACTTC. The full variable domain, in which reference TRBV28 and TRBJ2-7 provide the parts outside the CDR3, is DVKVTQSSRYLVKRTGEKVFLECVQDMDHENMFWYRQDPGLGLRLIYFSYDVKMKEKGDIPEGYSVSREKKERFSLILESASTNQTSMYLCASTKVTYEQYFGPGTRLTVT.